A single sample is the source of the 28 T cell receptor beta chains below, sequenced in a study of shared T cell receptors in the human thymus (dated by TCRdb to about 2021). Library creation used the immunoSEQ multiplex PCR assay. In TCRdb, the immuneACCESS table is reduced to in-frame sequences with V and J assigned. These tables do not hold every clone; where another copy was compared, an unresolved V gene accounts for under half, and the others remain unexplained. This sample holds some 660,000 clones; about 89% were observed only once. Approximately 0.0097% of the sample belongs to the ten largest clones. The sample was also linked to a second study, of human thymus T cells.

Sequencing used thymocytes. These receptors came from a boy under two years old with a congenital heart defect. Donor details come from another sample of the same person, matched by shared clones.

This clone has more than one count but fewer than ten. The sample holds other DNA sequences that translate to the same CDR3. This CDR3 reads CASSSSYEQYF. CDR3 sequence (DNA): TGTGCCAGCAGTTCGAGCTACGAGCAGTACTTC. The J gene is TRBJ2-7, the V gene TRBV28, with D unresolved. The CDR3 length is 11 residues. The V and J ends lost 4 bases and 3 bases respectively, with 4 bases between them. Germline V gene data show CDR1 as MDHEN and CDR2 as SYDVKM.

V and J are TRBV6-6 and TRBJ1-1; maybe TRBD1 (6 bases). From germline, CDR1 is MNHNY and CDR2 SVGAGI (reference sequence). V dropped 8 bases and J dropped 1 base, with 8 bases sitting between them. This CDR3 contains 12 residues. The CDR3 is CASQGSNTEAFF. DNA for the CDR3: TGTGCCAGCCAGGGGTCGAACACTGAAGCTTTCTTT.

The chain uses TRBV2 and TRBJ1-2; D possibly corresponds to TRBD1 (6 bases). Deletions cut 1 base from V and 8 bases from J, with 8 bases between. CDR3 size: 12 residues. Per germline, CDR1 SNHLY and CDR2 FYNNEI. The CDR3 loop reads CASSEGTEGYTF. The CDR3 bases are TGTGCCAGCAGTGAAGGGACAGAAGGCTACACCTTC.

The CDR3 here is CASSLGPRSDEQYF. The CDR3 nucleotides are TGTGCCAGCAGCCTAGGGCCCAGATCCGACGAGCAGTACTTC. The chain joins TRBV11-2 to TRBJ2-7; D is ambiguous. Germline CDR1 SGHAT, CDR2 FQNNGV. The ends were cut back, 5 bases at V and 5 bases at J, with 16 bases in the middle. This CDR3 is 14 amino acids long.

This clone was detected only a few times. The CDR3 loop reads CASSQTGTPTDTQYF. The CDR3 DNA reads as TGCGCCAGCAGCCAAACCGGGACACCCACAGATACGCAGTATTTT. J is TRBJ2-3 and V is TRBV4-1; the D gene is possibly TRBD1 (6 bases). There are 15 residues in the CDR3. Germline CDR1 and CDR2: MGHRA and YSYEKL. Trimming left V 2 bases short and J 2 bases short, with 11 bases between.

V gene TRBV25-1 combines with J gene TRBJ2-1; 7 bases agree with TRBD2. Germline V gene data show CDR1 as MGHDK and CDR2 as SYGVNS. The CDR3 loop spans 16 amino acids. Unmatched junction bases numbered 9, after V lost 1 base and J lost 6 bases. CDR3 amino acids: CASSEFGTTTGNEQFF. Here the CDR3 DNA reads TGTGCCAGCAGTGAATTTGGGACTACCACCGGCAATGAGCAGTTCTTC.

This clone was seen only once. This chain joins TRBV6-6 and TRBJ1-1, with 7 bases lining up with TRBD1. Germline loops: CDR1 MNHNY, CDR2 SVGAGI (reference sequence). The CDR3 covers 15 residues. V lost 5 bases to trimming and J lost 1 base; unmatched junction nucleotides: 7. The CDR3 DNA reads as TGTGCCAGCAGTCCCCTCCGGGACAGGAACACTGAAGCTTTCTTT. Its protein product is CASSPLRDRNTEAFF.

The chain links TRBV7-2 to TRBJ2-1, with TRBD2 matching 14 bases. Per the germline V gene, CDR1 is SGHTA and CDR2 is FQGNSA. The ends lost 5 bases at V and 7 bases at J; junction bases unmatched: 7. This CDR3 contains 16 residues. The CDR3 nucleotides read TGTGCCAGCAGCCCGCGACTAGCGGGAGGGCGAAATGAGCAGTTCTTC. This encodes CASSPRLAGGRNEQFF.

This chain connects TRBV7-2 to TRBJ2-7, with 9 bases lining up with TRBD1. J lost 6 bases, V lost 5 bases, and 8 bases had no gene match. The CDR3 loop spans 14 amino acids. In germline, CDR1 is SGHTA, CDR2 FQGNSA. The DNA for the CDR3 is TGTGCCAGCAGCCAGGACAGGGGCCAACCCGAGCAGTACTTC. Translating gives CASSQDRGQPEQYF.

The CDR3 DNA reads TGCGCCAGCAGCCAGGGACAGAGAAACACAGATACGCAGTATTTT. Its protein product is CASSQGQRNTDTQYF. This rearrangement joins TRBV4-1 to TRBJ2-3; 7 bases agree with TRBD1. This CDR3 contains 15 residues. The germline gives CDR1 MGHRA, CDR2 YSYEKL. V gave up 3 bases and J gave up 2 bases; unmatched junction bases: 5.

This clone was counted a single time. This chain joins TRBV30 and TRBJ2-6; D is ambiguous. V gave up 7 bases and J gave up 0 bases, with 16 bases separating them. Germline lookup yields CDR1 GTSNPN and CDR2 SVGIG (reference sequence). CDR3 size: 16 residues. CDR3 amino acids: CAFKCVGVSGANVLTF. CDR3 DNA sequence: TGTGCCTTCAAGTGCGTCGGAGTCTCTGGGGCCAACGTCCTGACTTTC.

The chain uses TRBV18 and TRBJ2-7, with 7 positions matching TRBD2. J was trimmed by 9 bases and V by 6 bases; bases with no gene match: 11. Germline CDR1 is KGHSH and CDR2 is LQKENI. CDR3 length: 13 residues. This CDR3 reads CASSHPLGGGQYF. CDR3 coding DNA: TGTGCCAGCTCCCATCCGTTGGGCGGGGGGCAGTACTTC.

A single count supports this clone. The V gene is TRBV2, the J gene TRBJ2-1; TRBD2 matches 12 bases. Germline CDR1 reads SNHLY; CDR2 reads FYNNEI. V was pared by 4 bases and J by 16 bases, with 2 bases of the junction left unmatched. The CDR3 spans 11 residues. CDR3 DNA: TGTGCCAGCAGTGGACTAGCGGGAGCTTTCTTC. Protein product: CASSGLAGAFF. The full variable domain, its missing parts supplied by reference TRBV2 and TRBJ2-1, is EPEVTQTPSHQVTQMGQEVILRCVPISNHLYFYWYRQILGQKVEFLVSFYNNEISEKSEIFDDQFSVERPDGSNFTLKIRSTKLEDSAMYFCASSGLAGAFFGPGTRLTVL.

Here the CDR3 DNA reads TGTGCCAGTAAACAGGGCTGCAATCAGCCCCAGCATTTT. Translation gives CASKQGCNQPQHF. The chain links TRBV28 to TRBJ1-5; a weak D match, TRBD1 (6 bases). The germline V gene has CDR1 MDHEN and CDR2 SYDVKM. This CDR3 has 13 residues. V shed 9 bases and J shed 2 bases, with 11 bases lying between them.

This clone occurred a few times. The chain is built from TRBV7-8 and TRBJ2-3, with 14 bases lining up with TRBD2. The CDR3 runs to 16 residues. Germline CDR1 is SGHVS and CDR2 is FQNEAQ. Trimming took 5 bases from V and 0 from J; bases not matched to a gene: 1. DNA for the CDR3: TGTGCCAGCAGCCGACTAGCGGGGGGGAGCACAGATACGCAGTATTTT. Translating it yields CASSRLAGGSTDTQYF.

The chain links TRBV7-6 to TRBJ2-1; 9 nucleotides line up with TRBD2. CDR1 SGHVS and CDR2 FNYEAQ come from the germline V gene. Trimming removed 2 bases from V and 3 bases from J; junction bases left unmatched: 8. The CDR3 runs to 17 residues. This chain's CDR3 is CASSLREVAGDYNEQFF. DNA of the CDR3: TGTGCCAGCAGCTTAAGAGAGGTAGCGGGGGACTACAATGAGCAGTTCTTC.

V is TRBV30 and J is TRBJ1-2; 8 bases are shared with TRBD1. Trimming cost V 0 bases and J 7 bases; bases outside gene matches: 10. The CDR3 totals 15 residues. Germline values: CDR1 GTSNPN, CDR2 SVGIG (reference sequence). CDR3 protein: CAWSVQGTGFFGYTF. CDR3 nucleotides: TGTGCCTGGAGTGTACAAGGGACAGGATTCTTTGGCTACACCTTC.

This sequence joins TRBV11-2 and TRBJ2-7, with TRBD1 identical over 7 bases. In germline, CDR1 is SGHAT, CDR2 FQNNGV. With 2 bases clipped from V and 7 bases from J, the junction kept 2 bases outside the gene matches. There are 12 residues in the CDR3. Written as DNA, the CDR3 is TGTGCCAGCAGCTTATCAGGGGGAGAGCAGTACTTC. As protein: CASSLSGGEQYF.

J is TRBJ1-4 and V is TRBV7-8; 11 bases line up with TRBD1. V lost 4 bases to trimming and J lost 0 bases; unmatched junction nucleotides: 13. The germline V gene encodes CDR1 SGHVS and CDR2 FQNEAQ. This CDR3 spans 20 amino acids. The CDR3 DNA is TGTGCCAGCAGCTCCCACCGGACAGGGGGCCCGGTTGCAACTAATGAAAAACTGTTTTTT. This gives the protein CASSSHRTGGPVATNEKLFF.

This clone was recorded only once. The chain links TRBV28 to TRBJ1-1; 8 bases fit TRBD1. Looked up from germline, CDR1 is MDHEN and CDR2 is SYDVKM. The CDR3 is made up of 17 amino acids. The ends lost 3 bases at V and 1 base at J; junction bases unmatched: 10. DNA for the CDR3: TGTGCCAGCAGTTTCCGGCTTAACAGGGGGGGGAACACTGAAGCTTTCTTT. This translates into CASSFRLNRGGNTEAFF.

The chain links TRBV10-2 to TRBJ1-3; D is perhaps TRBD1 (5 bases). Germline assignment: CDR1 WSHSY and CDR2 SAAADI. Between the trimmed V and J ends, which lost 5 bases and 3 bases, there was a span of 11 bases. CDR3 size: 14 residues. CDR3 sequence reads: CASSTDSIGNTIYF. CDR3 nucleotide sequence: TGCGCCAGCAGTACCGACAGTATTGGAAACACCATATATTTT.

The rearrangement joins TRBV15 to TRBJ1-4; D is undetermined. The CDR3 runs 19 residues. V was clipped by 1 base and J by 1 base, with 19 bases between them. Germline lookup yields CDR1 LNHNV and CDR2 YYDKDF (reference sequence). CDR3: CATSRVRLKMPGTNEKLFF. CDR3 DNA: TGTGCCACCAGCAGAGTAAGATTAAAGATGCCAGGAACTAATGAAAAACTGTTTTTT.

The count of this clone is one. The CDR3 sequence: CATSSTIESSSYNEQFF. CDR3 sequence (DNA): TGTGCCACCAGCTCCACTATTGAGAGCTCCTCATACAATGAGCAGTTCTTC. The chain employs TRBV15 and TRBJ2-1; D uncertain. V lost 5 bases, J lost 4 bases, and 21 bases lay in between. CDR1 and CDR2 (germline): LNHNV, YYDKDF (reference sequence). The CDR3 contains 17 residues. The full variable domain, completed using reference TRBV15 and TRBJ2-1, is DAMVIQNPRYQVTQFGKPVTLSCSQTLNHNVMYWYQQKSSQAPKLLFHYYDKDFNNEADTPDNFQSRRPNTSFCFLDIRSPGLGDTAMYLCATSSTIESSSYNEQFFGPGTRLTVL.

This chain uses TRBV11-2 with TRBJ2-7; D possibly corresponds to TRBD2 (7 bases). The V gene's germline CDR1 is SGHAT and CDR2 FQNNGV. There are 14 residues in the CDR3. The germline V and J ends were trimmed by 5 bases and 5 bases, with 16 bases remaining between them. In DNA, the CDR3 is TGTGCCAGCAGCCCCCGTGGGGGGGCCGACGAGCAGTACTTC. Protein sequence: CASSPRGGADEQYF.

The chain recombines TRBV9 with TRBJ2-1; TRBD2 agrees at 10 bases. Germline lookup yields CDR1 SGDLS and CDR2 YYNGEE. This CDR3 spans 15 amino acids. Losses at the gene ends were 0 bases for V and 7 bases for J; bases not matched to a gene: 4. This CDR3 is CASSVEREGHNEQFF. The CDR3 nucleotides are TGTGCCAGCAGCGTAGAGCGGGAGGGCCATAATGAGCAGTTCTTC.

The V call is TRBV27, the J call TRBJ2-7, with TRBD2 matching 9 bases. The germline V gene encodes CDR1 MNHEY and CDR2 SMNVEV (reference sequence). This CDR3 contains 15 residues. V lost 5 bases and J lost 3; bases outside the gene matches: 8. The CDR3 loop is CASSPSGRPDYEQYF. As DNA, the CDR3 is TGTGCCAGCAGTCCCAGCGGGAGGCCCGACTACGAGCAGTACTTC.

This sequence joins TRBV27 and TRBJ2-7, with TRBD2 matching 12 bases. V lost 6 bases and J lost 6; bases outside the gene matches: 9. The CDR3 is 15 residues long. Germline V gives CDR1 MNHEY, CDR2 SMNVEV (reference sequence). CDR3 protein: CASSPTPSGRGEQYF. DNA for the CDR3: TGTGCCAGCAGCCCCACTCCTAGCGGGAGGGGCGAGCAGTACTTC.

The genes are TRBV5-7 and TRBJ1-4; D may be TRBD1 (6 bases). TRBV5-7 is treated as an ORF (open reading frame) with a function not yet certain. V dropped 1 base and J dropped 0 bases, with 7 bases sitting between them. The CDR3 is made up of 15 amino acids. CDR3 nucleotides: TGTGCCAGCAGCTTGCGACAGGCAACTAATGAAAAACTGTTTTTT. Translated, it gives CASSLRQATNEKLFF.